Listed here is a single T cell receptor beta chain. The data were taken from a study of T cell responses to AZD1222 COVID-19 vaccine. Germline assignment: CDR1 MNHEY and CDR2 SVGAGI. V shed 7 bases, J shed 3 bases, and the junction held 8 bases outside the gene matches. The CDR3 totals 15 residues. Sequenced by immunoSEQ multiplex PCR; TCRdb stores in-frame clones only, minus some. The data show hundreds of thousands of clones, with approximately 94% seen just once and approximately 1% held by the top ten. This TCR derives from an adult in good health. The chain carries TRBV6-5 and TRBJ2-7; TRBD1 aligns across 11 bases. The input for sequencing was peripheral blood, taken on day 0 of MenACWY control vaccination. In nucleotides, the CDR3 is TGTGCCAGCAAGGCCGGGACAGGGGGTGTCTACGAGCAGTACTTC. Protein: CASKAGTGGVYEQYF.